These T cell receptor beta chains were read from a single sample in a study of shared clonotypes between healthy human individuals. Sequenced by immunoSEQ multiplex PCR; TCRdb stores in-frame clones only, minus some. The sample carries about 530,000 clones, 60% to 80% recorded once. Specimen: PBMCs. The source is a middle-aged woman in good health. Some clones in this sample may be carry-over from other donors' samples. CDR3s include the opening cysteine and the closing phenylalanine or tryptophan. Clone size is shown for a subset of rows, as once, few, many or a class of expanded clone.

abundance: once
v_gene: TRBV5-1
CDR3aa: CASSLGAGGSAGELFF

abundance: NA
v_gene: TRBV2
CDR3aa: CASSGVGETQYF

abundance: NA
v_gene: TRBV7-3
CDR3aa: CATVILTGPSGNTIYF

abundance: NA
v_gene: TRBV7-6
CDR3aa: CASSLDLRRNQPQHF

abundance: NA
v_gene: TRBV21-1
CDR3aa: CASPVRDRAYGYTF

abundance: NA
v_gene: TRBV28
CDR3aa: CASTPADRDFHEQYF

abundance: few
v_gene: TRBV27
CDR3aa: CASSLLGSPLHF

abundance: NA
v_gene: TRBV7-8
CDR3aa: CASSLTWGGEQYF

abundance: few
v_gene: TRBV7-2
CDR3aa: CASSSPGTVGQYF

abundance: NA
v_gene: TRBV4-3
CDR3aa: CASSQDHSSLYEQYF

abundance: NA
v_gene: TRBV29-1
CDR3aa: CSVVFSLAGDEQYF

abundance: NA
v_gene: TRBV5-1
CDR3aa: CASSLASTAEAFF

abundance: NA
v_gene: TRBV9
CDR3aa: CASSGREGSREKLFF

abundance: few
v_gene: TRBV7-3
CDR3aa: CASRQASGNTEAFF

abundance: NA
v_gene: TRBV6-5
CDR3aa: CASSAGLAGGEQFF

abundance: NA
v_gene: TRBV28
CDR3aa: CASRSASGSPSYNEQFF

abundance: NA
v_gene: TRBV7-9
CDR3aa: CASSRGSNQPQHF

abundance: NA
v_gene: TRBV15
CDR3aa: CATSRDVLAREQYF

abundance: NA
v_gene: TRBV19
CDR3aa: CASSIAPGELFF

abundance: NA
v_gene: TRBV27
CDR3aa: CASSLSPSGSYEQYF

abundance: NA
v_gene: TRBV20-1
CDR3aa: CSADTDYGYTF

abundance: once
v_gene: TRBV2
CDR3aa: CASSDAAGVSYEQYF

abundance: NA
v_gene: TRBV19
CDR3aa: CASRRGGRTSYEQYF

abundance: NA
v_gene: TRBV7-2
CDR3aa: CASREQGRTNEKLFF

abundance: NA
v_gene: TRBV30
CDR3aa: CAWGGRVTYEQYF

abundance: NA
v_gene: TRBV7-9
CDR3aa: CASSSTGYGYTF

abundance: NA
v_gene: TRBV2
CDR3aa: CASSGTGRAPGELFF

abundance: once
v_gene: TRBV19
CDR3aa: CASSKAADHEQFF

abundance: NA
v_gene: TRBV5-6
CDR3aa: CASSLLTSTDTQYF

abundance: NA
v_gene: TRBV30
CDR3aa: CAWSVQWVSEAFF

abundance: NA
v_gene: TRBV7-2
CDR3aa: CASSPAGETYGYTF

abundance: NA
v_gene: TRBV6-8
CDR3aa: CASTVNQPQHF

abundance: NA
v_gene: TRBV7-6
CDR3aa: CASSLLAGGQDEQFF

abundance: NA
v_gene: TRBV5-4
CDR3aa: CASSARLASGDTQYF

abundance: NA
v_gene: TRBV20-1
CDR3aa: CSAGLASEQFF

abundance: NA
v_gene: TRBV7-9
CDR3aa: CASSYRQGPYEQYF

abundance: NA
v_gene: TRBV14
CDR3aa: CASSQGDRLYGYTF